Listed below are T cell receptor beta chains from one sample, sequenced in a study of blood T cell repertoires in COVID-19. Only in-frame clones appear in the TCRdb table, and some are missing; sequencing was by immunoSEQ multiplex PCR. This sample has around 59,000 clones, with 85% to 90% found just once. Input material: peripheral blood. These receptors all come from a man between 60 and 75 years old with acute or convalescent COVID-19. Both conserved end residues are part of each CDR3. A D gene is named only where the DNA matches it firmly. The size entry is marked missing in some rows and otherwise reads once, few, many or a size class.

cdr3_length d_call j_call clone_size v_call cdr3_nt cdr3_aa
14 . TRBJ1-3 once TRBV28 TGTGCCAGCAGTACAGCTTACTCTGGAAACACCATATATTTT CASSTAYSGNTIYF
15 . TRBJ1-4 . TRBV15 TGTGCCACCAGCAGAGATCTCGGGGCTAATGAAAAACTGTTTTTT CATSRDLGANEKLFF
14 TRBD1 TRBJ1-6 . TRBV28 TGTGCCAGCAGTTTTACAGGGGATAATTCACCCCTCCACTTT CASSFTGDNSPLHF
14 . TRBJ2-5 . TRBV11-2 TGTGCCAGCAGCTTAGAGCCAGGGAAGGAGACCCAGTACTTC CASSLEPGKETQYF
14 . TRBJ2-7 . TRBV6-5 TGTGCCAGCAGTACGGGACTTAGCTCCTACGAGCAGTACTTC CASSTGLSSYEQYF
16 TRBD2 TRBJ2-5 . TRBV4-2 TGTGCCAGCAGCCAAGGTTATGCTAGCGGGGGGGAGACCCAGTACTTC CASSQGYASGGETQYF
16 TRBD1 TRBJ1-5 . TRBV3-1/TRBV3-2 TGTGCCAGCAGCCATGTGACAGGGAGATGGAATCAGCCCCAGCATTTT CASSHVTGRWNQPQHF
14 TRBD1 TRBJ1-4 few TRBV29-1 TGCAGCGTCCAGACAGGGGGCGTGAATGAAAAACTGTTTTTT CSVQTGGVNEKLFF
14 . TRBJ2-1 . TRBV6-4 TGTGCCAGCAGCCCACTTTTCAAGAGTCATGAGCAGTTCTTC CASSPLFKSHEQFF
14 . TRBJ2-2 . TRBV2 TGTGCCAGCAGGCCCCAGCGGAACACCGGGGAGCTGTTTTTT CASRPQRNTGELFF
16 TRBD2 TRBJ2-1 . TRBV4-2 TGTGCCAGCAGCCATACCGGACTAGCGGCCGACAATGAGCAGTTCTTC CASSHTGLAADNEQFF
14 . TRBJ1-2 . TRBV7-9 TGTGCCAGCAGCTTTACGGACACTAACTATGGCTACACCTTC CASSFTDTNYGYTF
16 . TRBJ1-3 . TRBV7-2 TGTGCCAGCAGCTTAGGGGCAGCGGCCTCTGGAAACACCATATATTTT CASSLGAAASGNTIYF
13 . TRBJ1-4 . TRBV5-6 TGTGCCAGCCATTTCGGGGAGGATGAAAAACTGTTTTTT CASHFGEDEKLFF
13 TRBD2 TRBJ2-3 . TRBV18 TGTGCCAGCTCACCACAGGGAGGGGCGGCGCAGTATTTT CASSPQGGAAQYF
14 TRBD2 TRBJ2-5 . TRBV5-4 TGTGCCAGCAGCTTGGAGCGGGGGCGGGAGACCCAGTACTTC CASSLERGRETQYF
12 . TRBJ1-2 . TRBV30 TGTGCCTACACCAGCGGGACCTATGGCTACACCTTC CAYTSGTYGYTF
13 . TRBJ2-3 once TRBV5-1 TGCGCCAGCAGCGTACTAGGCCCCGATACGCAGTATTTT CASSVLGPDTQYF
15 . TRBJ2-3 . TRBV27 TGTGCCAGCAGTCCCCAAGGAGCCGGCACAGATACGCAGTATTTT CASSPQGAGTDTQYF
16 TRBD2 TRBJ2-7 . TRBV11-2 TGTGCCAGCAGCCCCGGGACTAGCGGGATACCGGGTGAGCAGTACTTC CASSPGTSGIPGEQYF
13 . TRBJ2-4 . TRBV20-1 TGCAGTGCTAGTAACCCGCGGTGGAACATTCAGTACTTC CSASNPRWNIQYF
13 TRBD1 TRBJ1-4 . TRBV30 TGTGCCTGGACGGACAGGGCGGGCGAAAAACTGTTTTTT CAWTDRAGEKLFF
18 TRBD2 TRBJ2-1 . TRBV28 TGTGCCAGCAGTGGGACGAAAACTAGCGGGAGGCTAAACAATGAGCAGTTCTTC CASSGTKTSGRLNNEQFF
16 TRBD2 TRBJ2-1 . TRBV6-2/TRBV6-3 TGTGCCAGCAGTTCGACCCTAGCGGGAGGTTACAATGAGCAGTTCTTC CASSSTLAGGYNEQFF
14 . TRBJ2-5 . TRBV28 TGTGCCAGCAGTTTAGTCGGGTACCAAGAGACCCAGTACTTC CASSLVGYQETQYF
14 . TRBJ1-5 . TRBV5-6 TGTGCCAGCAGCTTGGGGCATAGCAATCAGCCCCAGCATTTT CASSLGHSNQPQHF
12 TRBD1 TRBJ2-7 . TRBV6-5 TGTGCCAGCATTCGGGACAGATACGAGCAGTACTTC CASIRDRYEQYF
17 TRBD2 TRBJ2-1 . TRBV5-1 TGCGCCAGCAGCACAGGACTAGCGGGGATTTCCTACAATGAGCAGTTCTTC CASSTGLAGISYNEQFF
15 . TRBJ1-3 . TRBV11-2 TGTGCCAGCAGCCAGAACCCCAGCTCTGGAAACACCATATATTTT CASSQNPSSGNTIYF